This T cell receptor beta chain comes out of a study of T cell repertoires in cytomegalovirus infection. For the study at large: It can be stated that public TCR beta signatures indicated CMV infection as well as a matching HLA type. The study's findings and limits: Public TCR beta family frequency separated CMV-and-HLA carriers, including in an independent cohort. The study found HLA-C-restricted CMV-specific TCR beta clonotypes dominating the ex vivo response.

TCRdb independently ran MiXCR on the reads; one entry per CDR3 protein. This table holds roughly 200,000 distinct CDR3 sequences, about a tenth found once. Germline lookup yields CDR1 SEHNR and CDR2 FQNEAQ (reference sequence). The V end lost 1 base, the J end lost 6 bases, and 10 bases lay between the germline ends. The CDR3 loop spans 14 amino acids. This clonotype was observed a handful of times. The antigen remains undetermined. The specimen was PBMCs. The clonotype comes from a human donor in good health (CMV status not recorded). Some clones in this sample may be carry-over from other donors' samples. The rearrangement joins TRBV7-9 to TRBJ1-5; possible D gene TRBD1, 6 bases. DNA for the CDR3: TGTGCCAGCAGCTTAGACAGGGTCGGTCAGCCCCAGCATTTT. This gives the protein CASSLDRVGQPQHF.